This T cell receptor beta chain was identified during a study of beta chain features in type 1 diabetes. The sequenced template was cDNA made from the entire isolated RNA. Profiled with immunoSEQ multiplex PCR; TCRdb holds only in-frame clones, not every one. This sample has approximately 250,000 clones, with 24% found just once. The study, taken as a whole, reports: Cells with high TCR expression could be over-represented when cDNA is sequenced. In these data, an HLA type influence on TCRB rearrangement remained unresolved. Patients with Type 1 diabetes showed moderately but significantly shorter TCRB CDR3s in all four CD4+ subsets. Individuals with type 1 diabetes displayed fewer insertions and more deletions at VDJ junctions.

A few counts support this clone. Its antigen remains unknown. Donors contributed one heparinised blood draw apiece, averaging approximately 120 mL. Germline CDR1 and CDR2: KGHSH and LQKENI. V lost 4 bases, J lost 6 bases, and 10 bases stayed unmatched. The CDR3 consists of 16 residues. Input material: naive CD4+ T cells from blood. V usage is TRBV18 and J usage is TRBJ2-5; 11 bases map to TRBD2. The sequence came from a woman under 40 with type 1 diabetes. The CDR3 DNA follows: TGTGCCAGCTCACGACTAGCGGGACCCGGCGAAAAGACCCAGTACTTC. Translated: CASSRLAGPGEKTQYF.